This T cell receptor beta chain was captured by sequencing in a study of cytomegalovirus exposure and HLA in healthy donors (dated by TCRdb to between 2016 and 2019). Broadly, across the study: According to a later analysis, one platform produced both the roughly 130 validation repertoires and the 666 repertoires of the first cohort. The study aimed to test whether signatures of past pathogen exposure could be identified by cataloging public T cell receptors. A separate validation cohort of approximately 120 different subjects was used in addition to the approximately 670-subject first cohort. High-throughput TCR immunosequencing, statistical association of individual TCRs with disease status, and machine learning were combined to predict cytomegalovirus infection status. The research as a whole found: The authors suggested that the approach could potentially be extended to other disease states and immunological phenotypes. Of the cluster scores, about 94% were above 0 in a later analysis, which found that TCRs clustered in the first cohort also tended to co-occur in the 120 validation repertoires. The classifier was reported to diagnose cytomegalovirus status with high specificity and sensitivity in both the original and validation cohorts. While some public TCRs were present in many individuals, most TCR sequences turned up only very rarely across donors. In the study, 150 to 200 TCR beta chains were listed as associated with cytomegalovirus. A few of the identified cytomegalovirus-associated TCR beta chains were confirmed in vitro to be specific for cytomegalovirus antigens. A later analysis had no HLA typing for the validation cohort, so co-occurrence there was scored across all 120 or so repertoires.

The donors belonged to the validation cohort of about 120 subjects, which was separate from the roughly 680-subject first cohort. V loses 7 bases, J loses 4 bases, and the germline ends lie 17 bases apart. The CDR3 runs 14 residues from the cysteine to the phenylalanine. Only the CDR3 DNA stays, 42 bases, in frame from base 1. As encoded in the germline V gene, CDR1 is MDHEN while CDR2 is SYDVKM. Concerning this clone itself: Its antigen target is currently unknown. No much larger clone is present one base from it, and per-base qualities are unavailable.

The library was produced with the immunoSEQ multiplex PCR assay. The original pipeline was this. A statistical classification framework was developed to diagnose cytomegalovirus status using the catalog of TCR beta chain sequences. Held by TCRdb, this immuneACCESS table contains in-frame sequences only and omits some clones. Under half of the omission traces to an unresolved V gene where checked; the cause of the rest is unknown. That table furnishes V, J and clone size, whereas the DNA furnished D and trimming. The sample records under 250,000 clones, roughly 84% of which are singletons. In total, the top ten clones hold roughly 2% of the sample.

Sequenced: PBMCs. The chain employs TRBV28 and TRBJ2-7, with a weak D call of TRBD1 (6 bases match). The sequence was obtained from a woman between 18 and 29 years old in good health and CMV-seropositive. The nucleotide sequence reads TGTGCCAGCAATCCGGGACACCTGAGTTACGAGCAGTACTTC. Its coded protein is CASNPGHLSYEQYF.